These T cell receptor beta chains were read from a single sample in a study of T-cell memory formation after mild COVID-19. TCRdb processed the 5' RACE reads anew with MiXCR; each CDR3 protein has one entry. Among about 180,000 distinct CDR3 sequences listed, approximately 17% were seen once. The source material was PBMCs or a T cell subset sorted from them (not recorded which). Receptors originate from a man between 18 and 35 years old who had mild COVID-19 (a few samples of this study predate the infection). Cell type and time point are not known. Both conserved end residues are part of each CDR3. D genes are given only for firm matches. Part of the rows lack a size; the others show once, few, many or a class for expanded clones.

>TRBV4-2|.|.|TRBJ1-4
TGTGCCAGCAGCCCTGACAGCGGGGGTAATGAAAAACTGTTTTTT
CASSPDSGGNEKLFF
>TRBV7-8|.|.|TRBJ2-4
TGTGCCAGCAGCTTAGCTCTCGGCGAAATTCAGTACTTC
CASSLALGEIQYF
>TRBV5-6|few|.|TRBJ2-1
TGTGCCAGCAGCCCGACCGGGGATGAGCAGTTCTTC
CASSPTGDEQFF
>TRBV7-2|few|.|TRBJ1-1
TGTTTGGGGGGCAAGAACACTGAAGCTTTCTTT
CLGGKNTEAFF
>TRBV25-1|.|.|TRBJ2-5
TGTGCCAGCAGTGATATGACAGAAGAGACCCAGTACTTC
CASSDMTEETQYF
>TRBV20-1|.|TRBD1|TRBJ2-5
TGCAGTGCTAGATCCGGACAGGGTTTACAGACCCAGTACTTC
CSARSGQGLQTQYF
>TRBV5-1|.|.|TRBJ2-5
TGCGCCAGCAGCTTGGCCGGGACAAGGGGGACCCAGTACTTC
CASSLAGTRGTQYF
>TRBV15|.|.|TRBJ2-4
TGTGCCACCCTAAAAGACAAGGCCTGGGGGATTCAGTACTTC
CATLKDKAWGIQYF
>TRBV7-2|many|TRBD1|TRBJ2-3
TGTGCCAGCAGTGAGACCAGGGGGACCGCAGATACGCAGTATTTT
CASSETRGTADTQYF
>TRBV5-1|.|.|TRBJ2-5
TGCGCCAGCAGCTTGGCCCAGGGTAGCAGCCAAGAGACCCAGTACTTC
CASSLAQGSSQETQYF
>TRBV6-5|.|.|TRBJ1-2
TGTGCCAGCAGGGCCCGGGGACTCCCCTATGGCTACACCTTC
CASRARGLPYGYTF
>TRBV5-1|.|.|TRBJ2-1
TGCGCCAGCAGCTTGGTACGGGCCAGAACTTCCAATGAGCAGTTCTTC
CASSLVRARTSNEQFF
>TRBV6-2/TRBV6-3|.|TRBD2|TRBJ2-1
TGTGCCAGCAGGGCGGGGGACTACAATGAGCAGTTCTTC
CASRAGDYNEQFF
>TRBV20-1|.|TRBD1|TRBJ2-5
TGCAGTGCTAACGGGCTCAGGGGGCAAGAGACCCAGTACTTC
CSANGLRGQETQYF
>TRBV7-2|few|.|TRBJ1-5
TGTGCCAGCAGCTCACCGGGGAATCAGCCCCAGCATTTT
CASSSPGNQPQHF
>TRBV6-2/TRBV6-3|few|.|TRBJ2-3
TGTGCCAGCAGTCCGGGGTCAGATACGCAGTATTTT
CASSPGSDTQYF
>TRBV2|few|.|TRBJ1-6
TGTGCCAGCAGTCAGGACTATAATTCACCCCTCCACTTT
CASSQDYNSPLHF
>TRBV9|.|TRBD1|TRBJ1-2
TGTGCCAGCAGCGTAGCCGGACAGGGGGACTATGGCTACACCTTC
CASSVAGQGDYGYTF
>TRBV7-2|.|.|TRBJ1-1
TGTGCCAGCAGCTACTACCGGGCGGCCGGGACTGAAGCTTTCTTT
CASSYYRAAGTEAFF
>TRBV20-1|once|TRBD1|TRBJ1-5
TGCAGTGCTAGGGGTACAGGGGCCAATCAGCCCCAGCATTTT
CSARGTGANQPQHF
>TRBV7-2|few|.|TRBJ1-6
TGTGCCAGCAGCTTAGGGTCGGTCCTCTATAATTCACCCCTCCACTTT
CASSLGSVLYNSPLHF
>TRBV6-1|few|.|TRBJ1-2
TGTGCCAGCAGTGAACAGGGGCGGTATGGCTACACCTTC
CASSEQGRYGYTF
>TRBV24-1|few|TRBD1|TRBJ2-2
TGTGCCACTATGGACAGGACTAACACCGGGGAGCTGTTTTTT
CATMDRTNTGELFF
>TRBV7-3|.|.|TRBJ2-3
TGTGCCAGCAGCCAAGGACAGAGCACAGATACGCAGTATTTT
CASSQGQSTDTQYF
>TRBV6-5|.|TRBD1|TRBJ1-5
TGTGCCAGCAGCCAGGGGACAGGGAATTCGGGAGGGCCCCAGCATTTT
CASSQGTGNSGGPQHF
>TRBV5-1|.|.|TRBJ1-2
TGCGCCAGCAGCTTGGCCCGTCCGGGGCAAGTAAACTATGGCTACACCTTC
CASSLARPGQVNYGYTF
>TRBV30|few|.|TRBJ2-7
TGTGCCTGGAACATACGCCGGGGAACCTACGAGCAGTACTTC
CAWNIRRGTYEQYF
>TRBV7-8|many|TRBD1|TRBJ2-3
TGTGCCAGCAGCTTGGGACAGGGCAGCACAGATACGCAGTATTTT
CASSLGQGSTDTQYF
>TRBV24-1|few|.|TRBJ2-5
TGTGCCACCAGTGAGACGGAGACCCAGTACTTC
CATSETETQYF
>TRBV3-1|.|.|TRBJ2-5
TGTGCCAGCAGCCAAAATTCGAGAAGGGAGACCCAGTACTTC
CASSQNSRRETQYF
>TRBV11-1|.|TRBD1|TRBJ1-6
TGTGCCAGCAGCGCCGCGACAGGGACACCCCTCCACTTT
CASSAATGTPLHF
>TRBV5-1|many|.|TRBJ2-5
TGCGCCAGCAGCGGGGGGACAGCGCCCCTACAAGAGACCCAGTACTTC
CASSGGTAPLQETQYF